This T cell receptor (beta chain) originates from a study of beta chain features in type 1 diabetes. Study in general: Taken together, all samples contributed approximately 110,000,000 examined sorted cells.

A single heparinised draw of about 100 mL on average was taken per donor. The CDR3 loop spans 14 amino acids. CDR1 KGHSH and CDR2 LQKENI come from the germline V gene. V was pared by 3 bases and J by 1 base, with 9 bases between. In regard to this clone: The antigen is undetermined.

Notes on the study in general: The study found fewer insertions and more deletions at VDJ junctions in type 1 diabetes patients. cDNA-based sequencing might over-represent cells highly expressing TCR. TCRB CDR3 length was moderately but significantly reduced in all four CD4+ subsets of Type 1 diabetes patients.

Sequencing targeted expressed TCRB transcripts, as all isolated RNA had been reverse transcribed. The protocol was immunoSEQ multiplex PCR, while the TCRdb copy is restricted to in-frame clones and leaves out a portion. The table shows roughly 150,000 clones, with approximately 7.8% occurring only once. The sequenced sample consisted of central memory CD4+ T cells from blood. The source is a woman aged 40 to 50 with type 1 diabetes. The rearrangement links TRBV18 to TRBJ1-2; weak D call: TRBD1 (5 bases). The CDR3 here is CASSPDSFNYGYTF. The CDR3 nucleotides read TGTGCCAGCTCACCCGACAGTTTTAACTATGGCTACACCTTC. Drawing the rest from reference TRBV18 and TRBJ1-2, the complete variable domain is NAGVMQNPRHLVRRRGQEARLRCSPMKGHSHVYWYRQLPEEGLKFMVYLQKENIIDESGMPKERFSAEFPKEGPSILRIQQVVRGDSAAYFCASSPDSFNYGYTFGSGTRLTVV.